The clone carrying this T cell receptor (beta chain) was seen just once. Its antigen is not known. TCRdb keeps only in-frame clones here, not all; method: immunoSEQ multiplex PCR. Found here are around 1,000 clones, about four fifths of them singletons; the top ten hold roughly 4%. This sample was taken from a study of chemoradiotherapy in HPV16-positive cancers. Whole-study context: Two HPV16-positive patients' cells yielded candidate HPV-specific clones and common motifs.

The junction had 7 bases not matched to a gene; V was cut back by 4 bases and J by 15 bases. There are 11 residues in the CDR3. Germline CDR1 reads SGHRS; CDR2 reads YFSETQ. Over chemoradiotherapy, repertoires were sampled more than once. Study results and caveats: Candidate HPV-specific clones and E7-related TCR motifs grew in tumor during treatment.

The clonotype originates from a human donor with HPV-associated anogenital cancer. The chain has TRBV5-1 and TRBJ2-1; TRBD1 matches 7 bases. The sample here was tumor tissue, taken from a patient who underwent chemoradiotherapy. In DNA form, the CDR3 reads TGCGCCAGCAGCATTGACAGGGTAAGGTTCTTC. The encoded protein is CASSIDRVRFF.